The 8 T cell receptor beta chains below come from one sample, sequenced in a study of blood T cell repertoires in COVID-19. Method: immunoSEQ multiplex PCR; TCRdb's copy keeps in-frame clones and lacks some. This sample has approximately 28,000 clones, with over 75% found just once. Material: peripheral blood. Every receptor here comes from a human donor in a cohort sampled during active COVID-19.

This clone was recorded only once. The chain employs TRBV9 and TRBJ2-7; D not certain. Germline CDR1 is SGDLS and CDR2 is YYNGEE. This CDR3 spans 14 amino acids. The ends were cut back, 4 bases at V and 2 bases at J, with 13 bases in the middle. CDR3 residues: CASSQNHRAYEQYF. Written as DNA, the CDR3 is TGTGCCAGCAGCCAAAACCACAGAGCCTACGAGCAGTACTTC.

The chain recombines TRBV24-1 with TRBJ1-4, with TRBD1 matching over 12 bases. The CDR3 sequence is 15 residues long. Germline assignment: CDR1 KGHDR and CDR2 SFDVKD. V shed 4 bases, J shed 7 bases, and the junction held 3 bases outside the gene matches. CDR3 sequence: CATSDGGQGAEKLFF. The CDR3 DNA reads TGTGCCACCAGTGACGGGGGACAGGGGGCTGAAAAACTGTTTTTT.

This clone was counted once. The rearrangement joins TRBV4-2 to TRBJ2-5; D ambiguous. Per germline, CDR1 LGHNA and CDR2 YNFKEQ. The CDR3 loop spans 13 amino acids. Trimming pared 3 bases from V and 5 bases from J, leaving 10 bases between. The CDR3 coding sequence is TGTGCCAGCAGCCATATAGTGTGGGAGACCCAGTACTTC. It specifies CASSHIVWETQYF.

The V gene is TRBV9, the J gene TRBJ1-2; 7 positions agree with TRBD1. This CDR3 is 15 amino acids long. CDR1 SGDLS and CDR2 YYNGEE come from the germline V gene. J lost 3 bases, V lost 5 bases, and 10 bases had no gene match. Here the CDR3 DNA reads TGTGCCAGCAGTGCGGGGACAGTACGATACTATGGCTACACCTTC. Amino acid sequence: CASSAGTVRYYGYTF.

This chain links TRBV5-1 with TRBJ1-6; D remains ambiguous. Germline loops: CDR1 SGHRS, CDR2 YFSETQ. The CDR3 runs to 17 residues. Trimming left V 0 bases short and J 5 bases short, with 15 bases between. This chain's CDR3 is CASSLVLGLADNSPLHF. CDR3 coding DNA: TGCGCCAGCAGCTTGGTTCTGGGGTTAGCGGATAATTCACCCCTCCACTTT.

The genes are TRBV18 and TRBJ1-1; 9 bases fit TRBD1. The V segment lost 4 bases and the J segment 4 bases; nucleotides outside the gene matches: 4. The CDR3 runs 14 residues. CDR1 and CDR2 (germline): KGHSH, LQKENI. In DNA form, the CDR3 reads TGTGCCAGCTCACAGGGACAGGGTGCCACTGAAGCTTTCTTT. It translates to CASSQGQGATEAFF.

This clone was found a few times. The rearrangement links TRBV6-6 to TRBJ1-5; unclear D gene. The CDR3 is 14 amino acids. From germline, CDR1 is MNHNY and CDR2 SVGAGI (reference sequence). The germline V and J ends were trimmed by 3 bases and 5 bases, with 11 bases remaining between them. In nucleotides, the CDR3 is TGTGCCAGCAGTTATGGAGGGTGGGATCAGCCCCAGCATTTT. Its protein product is CASSYGGWDQPQHF.

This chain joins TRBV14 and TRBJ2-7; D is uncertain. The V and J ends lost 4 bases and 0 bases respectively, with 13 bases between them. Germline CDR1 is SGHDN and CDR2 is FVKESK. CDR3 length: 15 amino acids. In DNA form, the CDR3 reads TGTGCCAGCAGCCTACAGACGTTTAGCTCCTACGAGCAGTACTTC. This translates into CASSLQTFSSYEQYF.